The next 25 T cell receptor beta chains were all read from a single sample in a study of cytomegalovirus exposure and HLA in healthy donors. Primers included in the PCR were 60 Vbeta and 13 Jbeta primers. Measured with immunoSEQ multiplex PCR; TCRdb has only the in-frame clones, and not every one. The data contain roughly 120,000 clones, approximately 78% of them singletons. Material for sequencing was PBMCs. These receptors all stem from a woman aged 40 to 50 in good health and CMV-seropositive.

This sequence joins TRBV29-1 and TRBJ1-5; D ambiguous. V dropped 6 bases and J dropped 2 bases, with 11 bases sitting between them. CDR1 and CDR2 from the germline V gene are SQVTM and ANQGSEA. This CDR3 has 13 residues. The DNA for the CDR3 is TGCAGCGTCGTCGTAGCGGGCAATCAGCCCCAGCATTTT. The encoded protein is CSVVVAGNQPQHF.

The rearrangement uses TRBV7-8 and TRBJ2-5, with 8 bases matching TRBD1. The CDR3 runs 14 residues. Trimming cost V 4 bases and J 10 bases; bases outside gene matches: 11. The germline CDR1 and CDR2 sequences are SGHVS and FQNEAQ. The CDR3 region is CASSSFRGPLGQYF. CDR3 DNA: TGTGCCAGCAGCTCTTTCAGGGGGCCTCTAGGCCAGTACTTC.

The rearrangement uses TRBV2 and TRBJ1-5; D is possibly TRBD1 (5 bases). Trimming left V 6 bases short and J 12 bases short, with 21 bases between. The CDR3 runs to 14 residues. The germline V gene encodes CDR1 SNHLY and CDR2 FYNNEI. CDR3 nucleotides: TGTGCCAGCAGAGGGGCGGGAGCCAATGGGTTCCAGCATTTT. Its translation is CASRGAGANGFQHF.

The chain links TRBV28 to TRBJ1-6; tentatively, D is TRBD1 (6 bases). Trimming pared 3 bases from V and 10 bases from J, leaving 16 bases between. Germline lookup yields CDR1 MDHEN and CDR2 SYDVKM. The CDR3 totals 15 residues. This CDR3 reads CASSFLDRSGSPLHF. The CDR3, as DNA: TGTGCCAGCAGTTTTCTTGACAGGTCTGGGTCACCCCTCCACTTT.

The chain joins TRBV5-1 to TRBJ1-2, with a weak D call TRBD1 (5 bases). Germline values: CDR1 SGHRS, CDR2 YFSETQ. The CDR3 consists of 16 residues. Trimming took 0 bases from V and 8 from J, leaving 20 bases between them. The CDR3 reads CASSLEGAVLGGGYTF. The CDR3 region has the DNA TGCGCCAGCAGCTTGGAAGGGGCAGTGCTGGGTGGGGGCTACACCTTC.

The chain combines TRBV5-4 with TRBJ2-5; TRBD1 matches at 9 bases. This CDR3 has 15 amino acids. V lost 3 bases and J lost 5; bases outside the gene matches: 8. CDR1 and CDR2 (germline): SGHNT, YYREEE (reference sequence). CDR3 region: CASSSLGTGLETQYF. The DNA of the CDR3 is TGTGCCAGCAGCTCTCTGGGGACAGGGTTGGAGACCCAGTACTTC. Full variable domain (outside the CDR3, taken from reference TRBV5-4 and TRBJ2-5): ETGVTQSPTHLIKTRGQQVTLRCSSQSGHNTVSWYQQALGQGPQFIFQYYREEENGRGNFPPRFSGLQFPNYSSELNVNALELDDSALYLCASSSLGTGLETQYFGPGTRLLVL.

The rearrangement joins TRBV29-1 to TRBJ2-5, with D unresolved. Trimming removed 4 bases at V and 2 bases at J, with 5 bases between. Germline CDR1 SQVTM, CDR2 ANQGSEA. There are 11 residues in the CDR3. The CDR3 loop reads CSVARQETQYF. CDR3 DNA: TGCAGCGTTGCTAGACAAGAGACCCAGTACTTC.

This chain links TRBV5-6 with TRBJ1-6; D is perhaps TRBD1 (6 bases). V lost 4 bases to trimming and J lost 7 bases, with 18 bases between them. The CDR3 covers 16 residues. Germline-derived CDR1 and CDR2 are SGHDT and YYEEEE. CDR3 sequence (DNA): TGTGCCAGCAGCCTAACAGGGACTATCGAGAATTCACCCCTCCACTTT. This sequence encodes CASSLTGTIENSPLHF.

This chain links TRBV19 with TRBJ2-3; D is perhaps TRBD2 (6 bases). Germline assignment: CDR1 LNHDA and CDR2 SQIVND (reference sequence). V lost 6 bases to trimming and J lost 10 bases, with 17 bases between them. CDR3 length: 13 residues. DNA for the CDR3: TGTGCCAGTAGCCCCAGTCCGGGGGTCGCGCAGTATTTT. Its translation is CASSPSPGVAQYF.

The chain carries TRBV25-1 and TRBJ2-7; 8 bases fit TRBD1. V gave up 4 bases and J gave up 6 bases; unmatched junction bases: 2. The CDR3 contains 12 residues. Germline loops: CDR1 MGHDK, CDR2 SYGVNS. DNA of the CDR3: TGTGCCAGCAGTGTGGACAGGGTCGAGCAGTACTTC. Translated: CASSVDRVEQYF.

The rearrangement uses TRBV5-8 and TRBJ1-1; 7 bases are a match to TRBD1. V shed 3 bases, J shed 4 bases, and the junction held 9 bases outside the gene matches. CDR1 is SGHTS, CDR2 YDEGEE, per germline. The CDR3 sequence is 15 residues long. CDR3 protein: CASSSGDRLLTEAFF. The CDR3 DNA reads TGTGCCAGCAGCTCGGGGGACAGACTACTCACTGAAGCTTTCTTT.

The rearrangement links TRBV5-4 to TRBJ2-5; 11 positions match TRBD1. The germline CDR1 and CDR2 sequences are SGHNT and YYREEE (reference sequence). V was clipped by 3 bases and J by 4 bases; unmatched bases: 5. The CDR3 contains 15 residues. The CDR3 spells CASSSADRGRETQYF. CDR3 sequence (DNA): TGTGCCAGCAGCTCGGCGGACAGGGGGCGAGAGACCCAGTACTTC.

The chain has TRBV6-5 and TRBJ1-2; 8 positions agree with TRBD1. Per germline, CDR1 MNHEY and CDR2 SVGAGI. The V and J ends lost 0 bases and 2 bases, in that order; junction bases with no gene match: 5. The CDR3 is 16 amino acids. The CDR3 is CASSYSWQGANYGYTF. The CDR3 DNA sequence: TGTGCCAGCAGTTACTCGTGGCAGGGGGCCAACTATGGCTACACCTTC.

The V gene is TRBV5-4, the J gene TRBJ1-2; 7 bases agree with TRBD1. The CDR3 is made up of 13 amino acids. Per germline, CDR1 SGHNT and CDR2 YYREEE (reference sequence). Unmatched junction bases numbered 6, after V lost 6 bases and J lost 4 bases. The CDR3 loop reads CASTSDRTYGYTF. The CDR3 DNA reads TGTGCCAGCACATCGGACAGGACCTATGGCTACACCTTC.

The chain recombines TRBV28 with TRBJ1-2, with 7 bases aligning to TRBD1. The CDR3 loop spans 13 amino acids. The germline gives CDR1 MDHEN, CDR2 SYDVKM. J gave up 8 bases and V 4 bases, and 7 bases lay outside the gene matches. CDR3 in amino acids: CASSSQTGEGYTF. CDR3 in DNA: TGTGCCAGCAGTTCACAAACAGGGGAAGGCTACACCTTC.

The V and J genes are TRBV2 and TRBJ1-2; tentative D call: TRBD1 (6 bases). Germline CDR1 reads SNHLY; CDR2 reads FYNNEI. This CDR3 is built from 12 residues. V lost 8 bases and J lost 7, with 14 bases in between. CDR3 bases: TGTGCCAGCGGCAGAGGCAGGGGTGGCTACACCTTC. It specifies CASGRGRGGYTF.

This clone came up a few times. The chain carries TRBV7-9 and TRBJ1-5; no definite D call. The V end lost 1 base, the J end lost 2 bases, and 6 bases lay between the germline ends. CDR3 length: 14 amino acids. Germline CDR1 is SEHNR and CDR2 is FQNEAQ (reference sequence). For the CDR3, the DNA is TGTGCCAGCAGCTTAGGAGAAGGCAATCAGCCCCAGCATTTT. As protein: CASSLGEGNQPQHF.

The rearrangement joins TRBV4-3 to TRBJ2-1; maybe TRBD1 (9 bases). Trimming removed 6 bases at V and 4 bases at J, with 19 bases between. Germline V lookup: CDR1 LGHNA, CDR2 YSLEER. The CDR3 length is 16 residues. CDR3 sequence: CASSRGGTGIYNEQFF. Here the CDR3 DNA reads TGCGCCAGCAGTCGGGGGGGGACAGGGATATACAATGAGCAGTTCTTC.

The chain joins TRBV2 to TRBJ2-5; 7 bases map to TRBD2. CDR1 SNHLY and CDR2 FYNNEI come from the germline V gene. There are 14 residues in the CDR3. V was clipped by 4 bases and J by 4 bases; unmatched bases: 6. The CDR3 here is CASSVGGGGETQYF. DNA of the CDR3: TGTGCCAGCAGTGTGGGCGGGGGAGGAGAGACCCAGTACTTC. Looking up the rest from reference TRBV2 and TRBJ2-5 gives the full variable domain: EPEVTQTPSHQVTQMGQEVILRCVPISNHLYFYWYRQILGQKVEFLVSFYNNEISEKSEIFDDQFSVERPDGSNFTLKIRSTKLEDSAMYFCASSVGGGGETQYFGPGTRLLVL.

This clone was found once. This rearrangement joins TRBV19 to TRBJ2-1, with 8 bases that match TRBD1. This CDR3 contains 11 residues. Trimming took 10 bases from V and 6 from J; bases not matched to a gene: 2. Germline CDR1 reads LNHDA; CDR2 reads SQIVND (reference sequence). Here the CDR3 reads CATTGGNEQFF. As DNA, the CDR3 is TGTGCCACTACAGGGGGCAATGAGCAGTTCTTC.

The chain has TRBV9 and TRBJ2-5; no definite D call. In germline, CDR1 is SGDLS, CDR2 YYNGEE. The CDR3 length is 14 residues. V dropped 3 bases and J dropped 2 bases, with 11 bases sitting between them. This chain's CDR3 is CASSGYAEQETQYF. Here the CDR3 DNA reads TGTGCCAGCAGCGGGTATGCGGAGCAAGAGACCCAGTACTTC.

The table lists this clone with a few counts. The chain's CDR3 is CASSPDRARLAEAFF. CDR3 nucleotide sequence: TGTGCCAGCAGCCCGGACAGGGCGCGGTTGGCTGAAGCTTTCTTT. V gene TRBV7-3 combines with J gene TRBJ1-1, with 8 bases fitting TRBD1. The CDR3 extends over 15 amino acids. Germline trimming cut 5 bases from V and 6 bases from J; bases unmatched to any gene: 11. Germline V CDR1 and CDR2: SGHTA, FQGTGA.

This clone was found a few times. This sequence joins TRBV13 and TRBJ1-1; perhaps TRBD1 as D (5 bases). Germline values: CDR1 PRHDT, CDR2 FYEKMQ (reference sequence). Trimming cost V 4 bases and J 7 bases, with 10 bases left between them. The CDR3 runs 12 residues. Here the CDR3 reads CASSSQGGEAFF. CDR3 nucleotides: TGTGCCAGCAGCTCCCAGGGTGGTGAAGCTTTCTTT.

CDR3 nucleotides: TGTGCCAGCAGGGCGACAGGTCTCCTCTACGAGCAGTACTTC. It is translated as CASRATGLLYEQYF. The chain employs TRBV2 and TRBJ2-7; a possible D gene is TRBD1 (6 bases). The CDR3 consists of 14 residues. Looked up from germline, CDR1 is SNHLY and CDR2 is FYNNEI. Deletions cut 6 bases from V and 3 bases from J, with 15 bases between.

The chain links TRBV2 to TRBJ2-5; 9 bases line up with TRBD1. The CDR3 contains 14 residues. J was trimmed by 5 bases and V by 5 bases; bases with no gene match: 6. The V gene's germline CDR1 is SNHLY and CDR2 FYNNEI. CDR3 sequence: CASSLQGAAETQYF. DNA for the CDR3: TGTGCCAGCAGTTTACAGGGGGCGGCGGAGACCCAGTACTTC.